A single T cell receptor beta chain is shown here with its context. This specimen belongs to a study of blood T cells in healthy people across ages. Then a second PCR, running roughly 7 to 11 cycles, was carried out with a sample-barcoded 5' primer and a J-beta primer mix. Every sample produced at least 2.5 million CDR3-containing paired-end reads. TCRdb recomputed calls from the 5' RACE reads with MiXCR, one row per CDR3 protein. The table has 1.5 million to 2 million distinct CDR3 sequences, over 25% seen once. Germline V CDR1 and CDR2: SGHTA, FQGNSA. The V and J ends lost 1 base and 5 bases respectively, with 11 bases between them. The length of the CDR3 is 14 residues.

The sequencing input was blood. The chain carries TRBV7-2 and TRBJ1-1, with D uncertain. The origin of this receptor is a woman in her twenties or thirties in good health. CDR3 loop: CASSLEMRWTEAFF. CDR3 bases: TGTGCCAGCAGCTTAGAGATGAGGTGGACTGAAGCTTTCTTT.